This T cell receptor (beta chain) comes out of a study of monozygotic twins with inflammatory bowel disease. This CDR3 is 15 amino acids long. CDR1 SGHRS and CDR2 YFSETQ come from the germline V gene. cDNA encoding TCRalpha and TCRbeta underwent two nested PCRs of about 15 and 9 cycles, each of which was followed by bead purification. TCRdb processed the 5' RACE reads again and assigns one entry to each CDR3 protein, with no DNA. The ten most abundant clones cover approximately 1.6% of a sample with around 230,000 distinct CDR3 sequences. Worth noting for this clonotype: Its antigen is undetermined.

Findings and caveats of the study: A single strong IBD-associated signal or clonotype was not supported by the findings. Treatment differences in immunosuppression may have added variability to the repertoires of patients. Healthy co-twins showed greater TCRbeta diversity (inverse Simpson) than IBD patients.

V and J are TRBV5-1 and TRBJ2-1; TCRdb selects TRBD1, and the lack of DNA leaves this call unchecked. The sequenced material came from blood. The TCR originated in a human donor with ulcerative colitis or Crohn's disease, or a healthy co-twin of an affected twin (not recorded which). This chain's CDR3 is CASSLAGAGGFEQFF.